A selection of T cell receptor beta chains follows, all from one sample in a study of T cell responses to AZD1222 COVID-19 vaccine. Generated by immunoSEQ multiplex PCR, the TCRdb table keeps only in-frame clones and is missing some. The sample shows roughly 170,000 clones, around 90% of them seen only once. This sample comprised peripheral blood, obtained on day 0 of AZD1222 vaccination. These receptors came from an adult in good health. CDR3s include the opening cysteine and the closing phenylalanine or tryptophan. Fields, in order: V gene, D gene, J gene, CDR3 protein. D genes are given only for firm matches.

v_gene: TRBV9; d_gene: TRBD2; j_gene: TRBJ2-7; CDR3aa: CASSVGGSSSYEQYF
v_gene: TRBV7-6; d_gene: NA; j_gene: TRBJ1-4; CDR3aa: CASSLSGEGQEKLFF
v_gene: TRBV7-6; d_gene: NA; j_gene: TRBJ1-5; CDR3aa: CASSLRRGANQPQHF
v_gene: TRBV5-8; d_gene: NA; j_gene: TRBJ1-4; CDR3aa: CASSERRTAINEKLFF
v_gene: TRBV4-3; d_gene: NA; j_gene: TRBJ1-1; CDR3aa: CASSTRGNTEAFF
v_gene: TRBV19; d_gene: TRBD1; j_gene: TRBJ1-4; CDR3aa: CASSPPGQLQGKLFF
v_gene: TRBV6-2/TRBV6-3; d_gene: NA; j_gene: TRBJ1-5; CDR3aa: CASSYGSDPYAQPQHF
v_gene: TRBV6-2/TRBV6-3; d_gene: NA; j_gene: TRBJ1-2; CDR3aa: CASSYRLNYGYTF
v_gene: TRBV11-2; d_gene: NA; j_gene: TRBJ1-1; CDR3aa: CASSQGHTEAFF
v_gene: TRBV3-1/TRBV3-2; d_gene: NA; j_gene: TRBJ1-4; CDR3aa: CASSQDRQPIREKLFF
v_gene: TRBV4-1; d_gene: NA; j_gene: TRBJ1-6; CDR3aa: CASSQAGGGSPLHF
v_gene: TRBV6-4; d_gene: NA; j_gene: TRBJ2-2; CDR3aa: CASSIGLDQGELFF
v_gene: TRBV7-2; d_gene: NA; j_gene: TRBJ1-3; CDR3aa: CASSLDPGNTIYF
v_gene: TRBV5-1; d_gene: NA; j_gene: TRBJ1-2; CDR3aa: CASSLEPSANYGYTF
v_gene: TRBV6-2/TRBV6-3; d_gene: NA; j_gene: TRBJ2-7; CDR3aa: CASSPSTVTEQYF